The clone carrying this TCR beta chain was recorded once. The antigen remains unidentified. This sample was included in a study of lymphopenia after photon versus proton radiotherapy. Study-wide points: Larger post-nadir TCR diversity loss correlated inversely with survival in deceased patients. Post-nadir diversity loss with photons came from oligoclonal expansion, particularly CD8+ Temra cells.

The CDR3 spans 15 residues. Germline-derived CDR1 and CDR2 are KGHSH and LQKENI. Trimming left V 2 bases short and J 1 base short, with 11 bases between. Using immunoSEQ multiplex PCR, the repertoire was profiled, and TCRdb retains in-frame clones only, with some absent. The table has about 12,000 clones, about 90% seen once. The sample here was peripheral blood, taken from a patient treated with proton-based radiotherapy. The TCR comes from a man aged 60 to 75 with pancreatic cancer. This chain joins TRBV18 and TRBJ1-1, with TRBD1 as a possible D gene (5 bases). DNA for the CDR3: TGTGCCAGCTCACCAAGGTTGACAGAGAACACTGAAGCTTTCTTT. It codes for CASSPRLTENTEAFF. Looking up the rest from reference TRBV18 and TRBJ1-1 gives the full variable domain: NAGVMQNPRHLVRRRGQEARLRCSPMKGHSHVYWYRQLPEEGLKFMVYLQKENIIDESGMPKERFSAEFPKEGPSILRIQQVVRGDSAAYFCASSPRLTENTEAFFGQGTRLTVV.